This TCR beta chain was captured by sequencing in a study of vaccination effects on CD4 cells after COVID-19. Before any sequencing was done, the ViraFEST assay used viral peptide pools to expand antigen-specific CD4+ T cells. Researchers isolated CD4+ T cells once approximately ten days of culture had elapsed. This individual tested PCR-positive for SARS-CoV-2 infection between March and December 2020. This clone has a handful of counts. What it recognizes is unknown. TCRdb's copy holds only in-frame clones and misses some; the assay was immunoSEQ multiplex PCR. Of around 46,000 clones listed, approximately 70% were seen once; the top ten hold about 30%. The CDR3 contains 14 residues. J was trimmed by 8 bases and V by 10 bases; bases with no gene match: 16. The germline gives CDR1 SNHLY, CDR2 FYNNEI.

The specimen comprised CD4+ T cells from PBMCs cultured with a peptide pool, sampled before COVID-19 vaccination. The sequence derives from a human donor who had a prior SARS-CoV-2 infection. The V call is TRBV2, the J call TRBJ1-2, with TRBD1 matching over 7 bases. The CDR3 reads CATKGNRGVGGYTF. CDR3 nucleotide sequence: TGTGCCACCAAAGGGAACAGGGGAGTGGGCGGCTACACCTTC.